These T cell receptor beta chains were read from a single sample in a study of beta chain features in type 1 diabetes. Clones were read by immunoSEQ multiplex PCR, and TCRdb kept only the in-frame ones, dropping some. The table lists hundreds of thousands of clones, about 15% of them singletons. The sample was naive CD4+ T cells from blood. These receptor sequences come from a man in his thirties or forties in good health. The CDR3 runs from the conserved cysteine through the conserved F or W. The D gene is left open where the match is weak. Clone size is shown for a subset of rows, as once, few, many or a class of expanded clone.

d_gene	v_gene	j_gene	abundance	CDR3nt	CDR3aa
NA	TRBV15	TRBJ1-2	NA	TGTGCCACCAGCGGGATGAGGGCCGACCTTGGCTACACCTTC	CATSGMRADLGYTF
NA	TRBV27	TRBJ2-1	few	TGTGCCAGCAGTTTAAAGCAGGCCTACAATGAGCAGTTCTTC	CASSLKQAYNEQFF
NA	TRBV19	TRBJ2-2	NA	TGTGCCAGTAGTGGGTATCGATCGAACACCGGGGAGCTGTTTTTT	CASSGYRSNTGELFF
NA	TRBV5-6	TRBJ1-3	few	TGTGCCAGCAGCTTTTCCGGGATTGGAAACACCATATATTTT	CASSFSGIGNTIYF
NA	TRBV6-9	TRBJ2-1	NA	TGTGCCAGCAGTTATTCTGCGGAAAGCGAGCAGTTCTTC	CASSYSAESEQFF
TRBD2	TRBV18	TRBJ2-5	NA	TGTGCCAGCTCACCACTAGTAGCGGGAGTACAGGAGACCCAGTACTTC	CASSPLVAGVQETQYF
NA	TRBV30	TRBJ1-5	NA	TGTGCCTGGAGTCCGGAGGGGGATGGAAATCAGCCCCAGCATTTT	CAWSPEGDGNQPQHF
TRBD1	TRBV30	TRBJ1-2	few	TGTGCCTGGAGTGAGACCGGGACAGGGTTTTTTCTATGGGGCTACACCTTC	CAWSETGTGFFLWGYTF
TRBD1	TRBV10-3	TRBJ1-2	NA	TGTGCCATCAGTGGAACCTCGGGACAGCGTGGAAGCACCTTC	CAISGTSGQRGSTF
TRBD2	TRBV18	TRBJ2-3	NA	TGTGCCAGCTCACCCCTCGGACTAGCGGGGAACACAGATACGCAGTATTTT	CASSPLGLAGNTDTQYF
NA	TRBV4-3	TRBJ1-4	NA	TGCGCCAGCAGCCAAGATCTCAGTGAAAAACTGTTTTTT	CASSQDLSEKLFF
TRBD1	TRBV25-1	TRBJ2-3	few	TGTGCCAGCAGTGAATCTTGGTCGACAGGGAAAACAGATACGCAGTATTTT	CASSESWSTGKTDTQYF
NA	TRBV11-2	TRBJ2-7	NA	TGTGCCAGCAGAGGGGCGCCGGGACCACATCCCTACGAGCAGTACTTC	CASRGAPGPHPYEQYF